The sequence of this T cell receptor beta chain was determined in a study of T cell repertoires in cytomegalovirus infection. Study-wide results and caveats: In two of eight donors, the top clonotype was HLA-C-restricted CMV-specific.

TCRdb processed the reads anew with MiXCR; each CDR3 protein has one entry. The sample carries about 180,000 distinct CDR3 sequences, over 13% recorded once. Many counts were recorded for this clonotype. The antigen is unknown. The CDR3 totals 14 residues. Trimming cost V 0 bases and J 4 bases, with 7 bases left between them. Germline V gives CDR1 SGHTA, CDR2 FQGNSA. The gene calls are TRBV7-2 and TRBJ1-5; D uncertain. The sequenced material came from PBMCs. This TCR came from a human donor in good health (CMV status not recorded). Some clones in this sample may be carry-over from other donors' samples. CDR3 sequence (DNA): TGTGCCAGCAGCTTAGCCCCTGAGAATCAGCCCCAGCATTTT. This gives the protein CASSLAPENQPQHF.